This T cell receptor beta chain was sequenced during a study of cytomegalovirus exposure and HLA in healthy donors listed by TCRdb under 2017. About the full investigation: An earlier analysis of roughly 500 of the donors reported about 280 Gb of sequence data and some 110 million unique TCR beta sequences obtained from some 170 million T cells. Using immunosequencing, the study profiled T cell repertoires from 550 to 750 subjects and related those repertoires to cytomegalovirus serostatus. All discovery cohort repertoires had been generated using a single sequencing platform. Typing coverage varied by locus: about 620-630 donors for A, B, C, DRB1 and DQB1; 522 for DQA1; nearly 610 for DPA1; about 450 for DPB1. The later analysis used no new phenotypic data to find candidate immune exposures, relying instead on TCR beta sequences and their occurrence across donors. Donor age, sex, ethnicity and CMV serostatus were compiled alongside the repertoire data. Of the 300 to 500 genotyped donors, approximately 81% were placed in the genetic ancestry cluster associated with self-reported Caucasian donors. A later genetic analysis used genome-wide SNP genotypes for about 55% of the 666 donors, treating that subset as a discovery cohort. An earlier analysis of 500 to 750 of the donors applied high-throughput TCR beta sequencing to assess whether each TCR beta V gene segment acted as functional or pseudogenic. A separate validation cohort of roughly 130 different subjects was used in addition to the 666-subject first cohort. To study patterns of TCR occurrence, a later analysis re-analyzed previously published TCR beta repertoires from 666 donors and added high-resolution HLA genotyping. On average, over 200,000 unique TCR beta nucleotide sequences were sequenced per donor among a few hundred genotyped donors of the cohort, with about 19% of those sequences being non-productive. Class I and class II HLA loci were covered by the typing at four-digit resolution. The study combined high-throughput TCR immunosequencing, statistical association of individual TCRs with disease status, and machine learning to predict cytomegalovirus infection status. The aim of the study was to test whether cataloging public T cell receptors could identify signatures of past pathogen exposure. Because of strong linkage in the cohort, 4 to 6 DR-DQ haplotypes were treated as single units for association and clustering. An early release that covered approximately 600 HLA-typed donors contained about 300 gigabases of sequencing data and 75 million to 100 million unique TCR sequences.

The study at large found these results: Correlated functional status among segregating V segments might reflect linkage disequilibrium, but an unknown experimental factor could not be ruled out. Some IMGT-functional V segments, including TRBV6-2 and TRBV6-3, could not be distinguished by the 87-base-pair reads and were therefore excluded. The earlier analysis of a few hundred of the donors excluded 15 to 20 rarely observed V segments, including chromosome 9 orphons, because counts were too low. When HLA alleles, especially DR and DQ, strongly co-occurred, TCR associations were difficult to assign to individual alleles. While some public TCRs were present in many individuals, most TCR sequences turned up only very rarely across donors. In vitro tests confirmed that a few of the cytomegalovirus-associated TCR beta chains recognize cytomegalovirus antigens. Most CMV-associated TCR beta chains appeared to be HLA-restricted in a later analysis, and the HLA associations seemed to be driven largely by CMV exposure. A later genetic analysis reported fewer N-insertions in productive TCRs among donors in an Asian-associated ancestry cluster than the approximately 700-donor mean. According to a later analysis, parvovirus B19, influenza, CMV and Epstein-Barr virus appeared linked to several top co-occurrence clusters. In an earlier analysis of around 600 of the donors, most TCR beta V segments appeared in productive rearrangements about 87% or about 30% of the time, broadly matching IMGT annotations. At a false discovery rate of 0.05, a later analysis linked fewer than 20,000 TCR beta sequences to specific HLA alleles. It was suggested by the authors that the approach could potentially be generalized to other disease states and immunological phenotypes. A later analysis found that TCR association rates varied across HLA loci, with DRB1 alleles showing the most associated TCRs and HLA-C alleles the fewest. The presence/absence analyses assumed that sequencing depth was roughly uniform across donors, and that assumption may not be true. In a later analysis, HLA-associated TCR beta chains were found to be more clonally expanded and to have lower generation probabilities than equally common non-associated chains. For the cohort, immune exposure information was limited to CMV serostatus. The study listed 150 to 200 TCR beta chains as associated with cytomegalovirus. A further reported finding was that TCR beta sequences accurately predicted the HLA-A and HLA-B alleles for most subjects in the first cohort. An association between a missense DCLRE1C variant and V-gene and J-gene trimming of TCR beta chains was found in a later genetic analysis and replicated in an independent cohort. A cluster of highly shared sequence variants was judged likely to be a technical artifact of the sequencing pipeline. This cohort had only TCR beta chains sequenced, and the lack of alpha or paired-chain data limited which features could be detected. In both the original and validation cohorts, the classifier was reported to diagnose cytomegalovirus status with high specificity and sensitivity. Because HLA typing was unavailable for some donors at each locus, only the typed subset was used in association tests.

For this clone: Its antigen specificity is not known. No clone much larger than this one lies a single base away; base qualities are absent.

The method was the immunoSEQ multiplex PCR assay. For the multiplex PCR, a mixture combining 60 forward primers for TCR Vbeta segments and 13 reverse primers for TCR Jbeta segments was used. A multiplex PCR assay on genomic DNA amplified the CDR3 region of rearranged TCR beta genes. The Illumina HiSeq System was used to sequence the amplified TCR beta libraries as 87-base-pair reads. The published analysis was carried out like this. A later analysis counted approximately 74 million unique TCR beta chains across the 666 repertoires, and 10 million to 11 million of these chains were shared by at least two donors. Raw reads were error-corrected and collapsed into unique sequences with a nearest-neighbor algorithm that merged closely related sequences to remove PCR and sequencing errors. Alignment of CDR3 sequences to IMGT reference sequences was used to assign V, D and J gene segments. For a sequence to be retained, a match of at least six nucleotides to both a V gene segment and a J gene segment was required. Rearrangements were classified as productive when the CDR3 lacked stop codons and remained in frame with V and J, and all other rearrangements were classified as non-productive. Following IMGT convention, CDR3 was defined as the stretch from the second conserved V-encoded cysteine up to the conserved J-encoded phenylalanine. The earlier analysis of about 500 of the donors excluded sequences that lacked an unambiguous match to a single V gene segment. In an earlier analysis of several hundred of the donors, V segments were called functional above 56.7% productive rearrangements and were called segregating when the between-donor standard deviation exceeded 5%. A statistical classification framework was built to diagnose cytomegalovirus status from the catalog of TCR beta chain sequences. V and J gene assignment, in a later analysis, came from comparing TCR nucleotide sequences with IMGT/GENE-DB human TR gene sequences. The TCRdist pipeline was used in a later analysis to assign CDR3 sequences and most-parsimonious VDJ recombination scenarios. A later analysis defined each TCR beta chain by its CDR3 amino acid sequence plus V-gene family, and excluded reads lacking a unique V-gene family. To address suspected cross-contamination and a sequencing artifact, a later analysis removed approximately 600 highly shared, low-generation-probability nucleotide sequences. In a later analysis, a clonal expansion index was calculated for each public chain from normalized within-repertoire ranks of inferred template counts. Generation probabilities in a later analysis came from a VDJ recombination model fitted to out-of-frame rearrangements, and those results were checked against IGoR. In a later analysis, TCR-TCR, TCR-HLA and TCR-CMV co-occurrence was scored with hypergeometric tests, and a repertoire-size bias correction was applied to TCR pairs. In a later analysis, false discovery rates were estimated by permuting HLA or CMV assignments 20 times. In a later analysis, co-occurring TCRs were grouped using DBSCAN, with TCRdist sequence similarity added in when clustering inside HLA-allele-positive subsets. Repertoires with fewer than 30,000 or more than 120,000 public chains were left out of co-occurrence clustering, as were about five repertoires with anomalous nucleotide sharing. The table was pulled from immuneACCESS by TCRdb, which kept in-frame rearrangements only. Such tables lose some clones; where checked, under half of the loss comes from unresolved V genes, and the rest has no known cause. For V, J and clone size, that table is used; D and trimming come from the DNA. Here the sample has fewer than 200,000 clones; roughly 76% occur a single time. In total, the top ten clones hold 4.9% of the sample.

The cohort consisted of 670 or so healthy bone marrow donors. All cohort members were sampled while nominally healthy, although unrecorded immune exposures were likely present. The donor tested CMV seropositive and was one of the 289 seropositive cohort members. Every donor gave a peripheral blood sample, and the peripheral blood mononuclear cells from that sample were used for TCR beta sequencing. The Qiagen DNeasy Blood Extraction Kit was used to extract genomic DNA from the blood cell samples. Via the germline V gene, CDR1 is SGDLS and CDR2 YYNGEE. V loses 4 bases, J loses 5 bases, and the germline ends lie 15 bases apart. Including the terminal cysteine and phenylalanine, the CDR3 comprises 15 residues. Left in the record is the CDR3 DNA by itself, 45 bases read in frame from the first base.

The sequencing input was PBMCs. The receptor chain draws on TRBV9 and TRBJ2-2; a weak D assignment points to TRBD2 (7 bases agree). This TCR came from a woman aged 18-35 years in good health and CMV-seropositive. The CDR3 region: CASSPRGGGTGELFF. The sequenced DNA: TGTGCCAGCAGCCCCCGAGGGGGGGGAACCGGGGAGCTGTTTTTT.